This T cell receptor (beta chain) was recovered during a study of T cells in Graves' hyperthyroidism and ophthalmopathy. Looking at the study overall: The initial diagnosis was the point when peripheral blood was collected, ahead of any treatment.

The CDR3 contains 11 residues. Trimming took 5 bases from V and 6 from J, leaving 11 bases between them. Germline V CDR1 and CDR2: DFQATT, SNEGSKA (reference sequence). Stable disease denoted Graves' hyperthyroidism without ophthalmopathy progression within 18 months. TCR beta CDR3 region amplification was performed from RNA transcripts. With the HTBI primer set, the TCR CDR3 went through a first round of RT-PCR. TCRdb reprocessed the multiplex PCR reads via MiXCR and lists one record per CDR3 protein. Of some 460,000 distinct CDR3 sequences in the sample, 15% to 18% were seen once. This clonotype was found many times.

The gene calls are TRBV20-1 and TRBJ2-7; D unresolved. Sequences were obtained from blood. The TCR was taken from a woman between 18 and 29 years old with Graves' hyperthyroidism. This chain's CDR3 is CSAVDQLEQYF. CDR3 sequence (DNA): TGCAGTGCTGTGGACCAACTCGAGCAGTACTTC.